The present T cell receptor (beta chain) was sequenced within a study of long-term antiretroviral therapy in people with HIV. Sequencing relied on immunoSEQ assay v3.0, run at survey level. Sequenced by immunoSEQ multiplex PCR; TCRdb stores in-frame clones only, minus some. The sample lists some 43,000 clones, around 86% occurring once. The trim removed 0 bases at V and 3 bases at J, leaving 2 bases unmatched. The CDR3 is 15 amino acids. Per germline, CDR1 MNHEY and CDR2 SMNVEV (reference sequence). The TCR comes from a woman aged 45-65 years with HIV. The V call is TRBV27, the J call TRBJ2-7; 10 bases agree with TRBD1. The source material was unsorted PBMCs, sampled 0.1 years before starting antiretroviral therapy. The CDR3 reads CASSLSRTGGYEQYF. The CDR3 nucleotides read TGTGCCAGCAGTTTATCTAGGACAGGGGGCTACGAGCAGTACTTC.